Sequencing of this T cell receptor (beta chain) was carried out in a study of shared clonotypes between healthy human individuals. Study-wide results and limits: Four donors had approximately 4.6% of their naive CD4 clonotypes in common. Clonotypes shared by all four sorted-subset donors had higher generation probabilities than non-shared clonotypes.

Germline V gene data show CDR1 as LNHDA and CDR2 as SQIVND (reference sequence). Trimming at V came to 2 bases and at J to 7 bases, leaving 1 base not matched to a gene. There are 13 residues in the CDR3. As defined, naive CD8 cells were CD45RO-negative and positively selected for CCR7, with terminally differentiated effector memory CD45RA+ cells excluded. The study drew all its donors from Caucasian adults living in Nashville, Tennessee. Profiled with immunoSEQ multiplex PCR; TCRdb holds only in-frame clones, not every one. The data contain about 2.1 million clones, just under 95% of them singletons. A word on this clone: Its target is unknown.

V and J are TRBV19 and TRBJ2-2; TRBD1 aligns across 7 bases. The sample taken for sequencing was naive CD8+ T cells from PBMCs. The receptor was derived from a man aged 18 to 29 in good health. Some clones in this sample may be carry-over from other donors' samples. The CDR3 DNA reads TGTGCCAGTAGTATACAGGGGGACGGGGAGCTGTTTTTT. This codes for CASSIQGDGELFF.